This TCR beta chain was sequenced in a study of T-cell reconstitution after alpha-beta-depleted transplantation in children. The TCRbeta library was prepared with unique molecular identifiers. In TCRdb, the PCR reads were re-called with MiXCR into one record per CDR3 protein. The sample includes hundreds of thousands of distinct CDR3 sequences, 16% of them seen just once. This clonotype was seen many times. This material consisted of PBMCs from the stem cell graft donor, taken from the stem cell graft. This clonotype originated in a human donor who donated a stem cell graft to a child with acute myeloid leukemia.

Here the CDR3 DNA reads TGTGCCAGCAGCTTCGGGGATCAGCCCCAGCATTTT. Residues: CASSFGDQPQHF. J is TRBJ1-5 and V is TRBV5-5; D not certain. CDR3 length: 12 amino acids. Germline CDR1 is SGHKS and CDR2 is YYEKEE (reference sequence). The V end lost 2 bases, the J end lost 5 bases, and 5 bases lay between the germline ends.